One sample yielded the 24 T cell receptor beta chains listed below, sequenced in a study of regulatory T cells in long-lasting Graves disease. Researchers made TCR beta libraries by using iRepertoire HTBI primers and running Arm-PCR on CDR3 regions. TCRdb re-called the multiplex PCR reads with MiXCR, one entry per CDR3 protein. Of about 560,000 distinct CDR3 sequences detected, 15% to 20% appear once; the ten largest clones hold 12%. Time point defined: newly diagnosed GD, antithyroid drugs for less than 3 months. Extracted RNA from PBMCs served as the source of the TCR library. The same data also went into a second study, on T cells in Graves' hyperthyroidism and ophthalmopathy.

This specimen consisted of peripheral blood mononuclear cells (PBMCs), obtained at new diagnosis, from a patient treated with antithyroid drugs. The receptors stem from a man aged 18 to 29 with Graves disease.

Ten or more counts support this clonotype. The chain carries TRBV3-1 and TRBJ2-7; either TRBD1 or TRBD2 may fit D (5 bases each). Germline CDR1 is LGHDT and CDR2 is YNNKEL (reference sequence). The CDR3 is 14 amino acids. Trimming took off 1 base at V and 2 bases at J, with 9 bases between the two ends. For the CDR3, the DNA is TGTGCCAGCAGCCAAGGACTGGGACCCTACGAGCAGTACTTC. It translates to CASSQGLGPYEQYF.

This clonotype was seen a handful of times. As DNA, the CDR3 is TGCGCCAGCAGCTCCGCCAGGGGGGCCACAGATACGCAGTATTTT. Its translation is CASSSARGATDTQYF. The chain links TRBV5-1 to TRBJ2-3; TRBD1 is a possible D gene (7 bases). Per germline, CDR1 SGHRS and CDR2 YFSETQ. This CDR3 spans 15 amino acids. V lost 3 bases and J lost 2, with 13 bases in between.

This clonotype occurred many times. The chain combines TRBV27 with TRBJ2-3; TRBD1 might be the D (5 bases). The CDR3 has 14 amino acids. Trimming removed 6 bases at V and 2 bases at J, with 12 bases between. Germline-derived CDR1 and CDR2 are MNHEY and SMNVEV (reference sequence). The CDR3, as DNA: TGTGCCAGCAGACCGACAGTCTCCACAGATACGCAGTATTTT. It codes for CASRPTVSTDTQYF.

The CDR3, as DNA: TGTGCCAGCAGCCGGACAGGGGGTAAAACTGAAGCTTTCTTT. Translation gives CASSRTGGKTEAFF. The V and J genes are TRBV7-9 and TRBJ1-1; 10 bases line up with TRBD1. The V segment lost 5 bases and the J segment 5 bases; nucleotides outside the gene matches: 5. This CDR3 is built from 14 residues. Per the germline V gene, CDR1 is SEHNR and CDR2 is FQNEAQ (reference sequence).

Note on this clonotype: Germline is not matched at one junction end, which may reflect a read error. The chain carries TRBV20-1 and TRBJ2-7, with D perhaps TRBD1 (6 bases). The CDR3 is 18 residues long. In germline, CDR1 is DFQATT, CDR2 SNEGSKA (reference sequence). CDR3: CGASKARDTGLSSYEQYF. CDR3 in DNA: TGCGGTGCTAGCAAAGCCCGGGACACCGGTTTAAGCTCCTACGAGCAGTACTTC.

This clonotype was recorded a few times. This rearrangement joins TRBV29-1 to TRBJ2-7; 7 nucleotides align to TRBD2. V shed 3 bases and J 1 base; nucleotides not matched to a gene: 9. The CDR3 loop spans 15 amino acids. In germline, CDR1 is SQVTM, CDR2 ANQGSEA. CDR3 loop: CSVDGLGRESYEQYF. The CDR3 DNA reads TGCAGCGTTGACGGCCTGGGGAGGGAATCCTACGAGCAGTACTTC.

This clonotype was picked up many times. The rearrangement links TRBV5-1 to TRBJ2-1; the D gene is possibly TRBD2 (5 bases). This CDR3 region has 15 residues. Germline-derived CDR1 and CDR2 are SGHRS and YFSETQ. With 3 bases removed from V and 2 bases from J, the gap between germline ends came to 12 bases. The CDR3 coding sequence is TGCGCCAGCAGCTGGGAAGGCGGGCCCTACAATGAGCAGTTCTTC. Its protein is CASSWEGGPYNEQFF.

This clonotype occurred many times. The gene calls are TRBV9 and TRBJ1-1; D perhaps matches TRBD1 (5 bases). The V end was cut by 0 bases, the J end by 4 bases, with 10 bases between. CDR3 length: 14 residues. Germline lookup yields CDR1 SGDLS and CDR2 YYNGEE. For the CDR3, the DNA is TGTGCCAGCAGCGTAGGGGGGGAAGGCACTGAAGCTTTCTTT. Encoded protein: CASSVGGEGTEAFF.

This clonotype was counted between two and nine times. The V call is TRBV11-2, the J call TRBJ1-2; 10 nucleotides agree with TRBD1. The germline V gene has CDR1 SGHAT and CDR2 FQNNGV. The CDR3 totals 14 residues. Losses at the gene ends were 6 bases for V and 4 bases for J; bases not matched to a gene: 5. CDR3 sequence: CASRRGQGSYGYTF. CDR3 sequence (DNA): TGTGCCAGCAGGAGGGGACAGGGGAGCTATGGCTACACCTTC.

This clonotype appeared many times. This chain connects TRBV7-9 to TRBJ2-3; D remains ambiguous. V was trimmed by 5 bases and J by 1 base, leaving 13 bases between them. There are 15 residues in the CDR3. The V gene's germline CDR1 is SEHNR and CDR2 FQNEAQ (reference sequence). CDR3 residues: CASSPRRVGTDTQYF. The CDR3 nucleotides read TGTGCCAGCAGCCCCCGAAGAGTGGGCACAGATACGCAGTATTTT. Drawing the rest from reference TRBV7-9 and TRBJ2-3, the complete variable domain is DTGVSQNPRHKITKRGQNVTFRCDPISEHNRLYWYRQTLGQGPEFLTYFQNEAQLEKSRLLSDRFSAERPKGSFSTLEIQRTEQGDSAMYLCASSPRRVGTDTQYFGPGTRLTVL.

The table lists this clonotype with many counts. This sequence joins TRBV11-2 and TRBJ1-2, with a possible D match to TRBD1 (6 bases). Germline V CDR1 and CDR2: SGHAT, FQNNGV. The CDR3 covers 14 residues. Between the trimmed V and J ends, which lost 5 bases and 4 bases, there was a span of 14 bases. This CDR3 is CASSPPGGAYGYTF. CDR3 in DNA: TGTGCCAGCAGCCCCCCCGGGGGGGCCTATGGCTACACCTTC.

This clonotype was seen at least ten times. V is TRBV5-1 and J is TRBJ2-1; no clear D. Trimming pared 0 bases from V and 7 bases from J, leaving 11 bases between. Germline CDR1 SGHRS, CDR2 YFSETQ. The CDR3 totals 14 residues. The CDR3 DNA sequence: TGCGCCAGCAGCTTGGCCTCAGCTTCTAATGAGCAGTTCTTC. It translates to CASSLASASNEQFF.

This chain links TRBV28 with TRBJ1-3; 7 bases map to TRBD1. CDR1 is MDHEN, CDR2 SYDVKM, per germline. CDR3 size: 14 residues. Losses at the gene ends were 11 bases for V and 2 bases for J; bases not matched to a gene: 9. CDR3 residues: CAAGDRQTGNTIYF. In DNA, the CDR3 is TGTGCCGCAGGGGACAGACAAACTGGAAACACCATATATTTT.

The V call is TRBV19, the J call TRBJ2-7; D is possibly TRBD1 or TRBD2 (5 bases each). Per germline, CDR1 LNHDA and CDR2 SQIVND (reference sequence). CDR3 size: 15 residues. The ends were cut back, 10 bases at V and 2 bases at J, with 21 bases in the middle. The CDR3 reads CATRSSRDPPYEQYF. In DNA form, the CDR3 reads TGTGCCACCCGAAGCTCCCGGGACCCCCCCTACGAGCAGTACTTC.

The chain employs TRBV14 and TRBJ2-7, with TRBD1 identical over 7 bases. This CDR3 spans 13 amino acids. V lost 10 bases to trimming and J lost 2 bases; unmatched junction nucleotides: 8. Germline-derived CDR1 and CDR2 are SGHDN and FVKESK. The chain's CDR3 is CATAGTATYEQYF. As DNA, the CDR3 is TGTGCCACCGCCGGGACAGCAACCTACGAGCAGTACTTC.

This chain joins TRBV6-2 or TRBV6-3 and TRBJ1-5, with a weak D call TRBD1 (5 bases). This CDR3 region has 17 residues. With 4 bases removed from V and 0 bases from J, the gap between germline ends came to 16 bases. Germline CDR1 is MNHEY and CDR2 is SVGEGT. The CDR3 region has the DNA TGTGCCAGCAGTTCTCTTCGGGGCCCTTATAGCAATCAGCCCCAGCATTTT. Its protein product is CASSSLRGPYSNQPQHF.

This clonotype was detected only a few times. The chain combines TRBV15 with TRBJ2-3, with TRBD1 as a possible D gene (6 bases). V lost 4 bases and J 6 bases, leaving 8 bases between the germline ends. Germline V gives CDR1 LNHNV, CDR2 YYDKDF (reference sequence). This CDR3 has 12 residues. The CDR3 bases are TGTGCCACCAGCACCGACAGGGATACGCAGTATTTT. Its protein is CATSTDRDTQYF.

This sequence joins TRBV20-1 and TRBJ2-7, with D possibly matching TRBD2 (5 bases). CDR3 size: 13 residues. V was shortened by 6 bases and J by 1 base, with 13 bases between the two germline ends. Germline V lookup: CDR1 DFQATT, CDR2 SNEGSKA (reference sequence). The CDR3 bases are TGCAGTGCCCGGGGAGTCACGTCCTACGAGCAGTACTTC. Amino acid sequence: CSARGVTSYEQYF.

The chain couples TRBV10-3 to TRBJ2-1; 7 nucleotides match TRBD2. Trimming cost V 3 bases and J 6 bases; bases outside gene matches: 8. This CDR3 region has 15 residues. Germline loops: CDR1 ENHRY, CDR2 SYGVKD. For the CDR3, the DNA is TGTGCCATCAGTGAAAGGCTAGCGGAGAGCAATGAGCAGTTCTTC. Translated: CAISERLAESNEQFF.

The chain joins TRBV10-3 to TRBJ1-5, with D perhaps matching TRBD1 (5 bases). V lost 0 bases and J 7 bases, leaving 13 bases between the germline ends. Germline CDR1 is ENHRY and CDR2 is SYGVKD. The CDR3 is 15 amino acids. For the CDR3, the DNA is TGTGCCATCAGTGAGTCGGGGGGGATAGGCCAGCCCCAGCATTTT. Translation: CAISESGGIGQPQHF.

This clonotype has a count of ten or more. The chain joins TRBV28 to TRBJ1-2; maybe TRBD1 (5 bases). V gave up 8 bases and J gave up 8 bases, with 9 bases separating them. From germline, CDR1 is MDHEN and CDR2 SYDVKM. The length of the CDR3 is 10 residues. CDR3 residues: CASARDGYTF. The CDR3 DNA sequence: TGTGCCAGCGCCCGGGACGGCTACACCTTC.

V is TRBV29-1 and J is TRBJ2-7, with 11 bases matching TRBD2. The CDR3 runs 13 residues. The trim removed 5 bases at V and 7 bases at J, leaving 7 bases unmatched. Germline CDR1 is SQVTM and CDR2 is ANQGSEA. The CDR3 here is CSVPLAGVGEQYF. The CDR3 bases are TGCAGCGTTCCACTAGCGGGAGTGGGTGAGCAGTACTTC.

This clonotype was seen a handful of times. The CDR3 DNA sequence: TGCAGCGCAGCTAGCGGAATTTACAATGAGCAGTTCTTC. It encodes CSAASGIYNEQFF. The chain is built from TRBV29-1 and TRBJ2-1, with 7 bases that match TRBD2. The V segment lost 7 bases and the J segment 4 bases; nucleotides outside the gene matches: 7. The germline CDR1 and CDR2 sequences are SQVTM and ANQGSEA. The CDR3 spans 13 residues.

With regard to this clonotype: This may stem from a read error, because a much larger clone lies one nucleotide away. CDR3 bases: TGTGCCTGGGGCCCGGGTATGAACACCGGGGAGCTGGTTTTT. Residues: CAWGPGMNTGELVF. The chain links TRBV30 to TRBJ2-2; possibly TRBD2 for D (5 bases). The germline V gene encodes CDR1 GTSNPN and CDR2 SVGIG (reference sequence). This CDR3 has 14 residues.